The T cell receptor (beta chain) described here comes from a study of blood T cell repertoires in COVID-19. Study-level information: Sample material is recorded as cDNA or gDNA derived from T cells, B-cell-depleted T cells, or PBMCs.

Measured with immunoSEQ multiplex PCR; TCRdb has only the in-frame clones, and not every one. The repertoire consists of roughly 66,000 clones, with around 90% occurring once and the leading ten covering about 7.3%. The CDR3 has 14 amino acids. V was clipped by 7 bases and J by 0 bases, with 12 bases between them. Germline lookup yields CDR1 LNHDA and CDR2 SQIVND (reference sequence). Sequenced input: peripheral blood. This TCR came from a human donor in a cohort sampled during active COVID-19. The chain uses TRBV19 and TRBJ1-2, with unresolved D. The CDR3 sequence is CASTGEGPNYGYTF. The CDR3 DNA follows: TGTGCCAGTACAGGAGAGGGTCCTAACTATGGCTACACCTTC.